This TCR beta chain was documented in a study of human T cells and chemical hapten exposure. Overall study: The use of 2% DPC on roughly 2 cm by roughly 2 cm of upper inner arm skin constituted sensitization.

In the original processing: The number of TCRs in each sample had a median of about 95,000 and spanned about 23,224 to 700,000. TCRdb redid the calling of the RACE reads with MiXCR, one entry per CDR3 protein. TCRdb, not the authors, supplied the V and J calls. The sample comprises some 80,000 distinct CDR3 sequences, approximately 10% of which are singletons, and roughly 1.4% rests with the top ten. This clonotype has only a few counts. The limits of the CDR3 on the DNA are not certain, so only TCRdb's listed CDR3 is given. The time point is: patch test 2, 6 weeks after DPC sensitization. Treatment indicated: therapeutic diphenylcyclopropenone sensitization with weekly scalp DPC. The sequence came from a man younger than 35 with alopecia areata. Some clones in this sample may be carry-over from other donors' samples. Source: whole blood, taken in connection with sensitization to the hapten diphenylcyclopropenone (DPC).

The CDR3 reads CISVSEAYFVEAFF. The rearrangement links TRBV7-5 to TRBJ1-1. TRBV7-5 is a documented pseudogene. The CDR3 length equals 14 residues, ends included.